One sample yielded the 20 T cell receptor beta chains listed below, sequenced in a study of blood T cell repertoires in COVID-19. TCRdb's table, derived via immunoSEQ multiplex PCR, lists solely in-frame clones and lacks some. The sample has roughly 280,000 clones, about 89% seen once. Sequenced material: peripheral blood. The receptors stem from a man between 50 and 59 years old with acute or convalescent COVID-19.

With respect to this clone: Germline and junction disagree at one end, which may indicate a read error. The CDR3: CASSLIGGAGTGELFF. CDR3 in DNA: TGTGCTAGCAGCCTAATTGGGGGGGCCGGCACCGGGGAGCTGTTTTTT. The chain links TRBV7-7 to TRBJ2-2; maybe TRBD2 (7 bases). The CDR3 is 16 residues long. Germline V lookup: CDR1 SSHAT, CDR2 FNYEAQ (reference sequence).

The chain combines TRBV7-9 with TRBJ2-4; 7 nucleotides line up with TRBD1. The germline V gene has CDR1 SEHNR and CDR2 FQNEAQ (reference sequence). The length of the CDR3 is 12 residues. The V gene end was trimmed by 5 bases and the J gene end by 9 bases; junction bases not matched to a gene: 4. CDR3 in amino acids: CASSKGAGIQYF. The CDR3 DNA reads as TGTGCCAGCAGCAAGGGGGCAGGCATTCAGTACTTC.

This clone was seen a handful of times. The chain combines TRBV7-8 with TRBJ1-1; D remains ambiguous. The CDR3 contains 15 residues. The ends were cut back, 5 bases at V and 0 bases at J, with 13 bases in the middle. Germline lookup yields CDR1 SGHVS and CDR2 FQNEAQ. The CDR3 sequence: CASSHRRAMNTEAFF. The CDR3 nucleotides are TGTGCCAGCAGCCACCGGAGGGCAATGAACACTGAAGCTTTCTTT.

As to this clone: The junction differs from germline at one of its ends, possibly a read error. V is TRBV20-1 and J is TRBJ1-1; D may be TRBD1 (5 bases). Per the germline V gene, CDR1 is DFQATT and CDR2 is SNEGSKA (reference sequence). There are 8 residues in the CDR3. CDR3 amino acids: CSARGGPF. The CDR3 DNA is TGCAGTGCTAGAGGGGGCCCCTTT.

The V call is TRBV5-1, the J call TRBJ1-6; 9 bases match TRBD1. Looked up from germline, CDR1 is SGHRS and CDR2 is YFSETQ. V was pared by 0 bases and J by 8 bases, with 3 bases of the junction left unmatched. The CDR3 loop spans 15 amino acids. The CDR3 sequence is CASSLAGQGYSPLHF. In DNA, the CDR3 is TGCGCCAGCAGCTTGGCGGGACAGGGCTATTCACCCCTCCACTTT.

V is TRBV30 and J is TRBJ2-2, with D uncertain. Trimming cost V 0 bases and J 5 bases, with 4 bases left between them. The germline V gene encodes CDR1 GTSNPN and CDR2 SVGIG (reference sequence). CDR3 size: 12 residues. The CDR3 DNA follows: TGTGCCTGGAGTGTACAGACCGGGGAGCTGTTTTTT. Translated, it gives CAWSVQTGELFF.

The chain employs TRBV18 and TRBJ1-1; D unclear. This CDR3 spans 12 amino acids. V dropped 6 bases and J dropped 8 bases, with 13 bases sitting between them. Germline CDR1 reads KGHSH; CDR2 reads LQKENI. DNA for the CDR3: TGTGCCAGCTCTCCGGAGAGCACCGAAGCTTTCTTT. This translates into CASSPESTEAFF.

As DNA, the CDR3 is TGTGCCAGCAGTGATCGGGAGGGGAGGGTCGAGCAGTACTTC. Protein product: CASSDREGRVEQYF. This chain joins TRBV2 and TRBJ2-7, with 8 bases identical to TRBD2. CDR3 length: 14 residues. CDR1 is SNHLY and CDR2 is FYNNEI in the germline V gene. J lost 6 bases, V lost 3 bases, and 7 bases had no gene match.

This rearrangement joins TRBV27 to TRBJ1-6; D is possibly TRBD1 (5 bases). V was shortened by 3 bases and J by 7 bases, with 16 bases between the two germline ends. The CDR3 is 16 amino acids. In germline, CDR1 is MNHEY, CDR2 SMNVEV (reference sequence). In DNA form, the CDR3 reads TGTGCCAGCAGTTTTTATGAGTTGGGGGGGAATTCACCCCTCCACTTT. This sequence encodes CASSFYELGGNSPLHF.

The chain employs TRBV19 and TRBJ1-2; a possible D gene is TRBD1 (5 bases). This CDR3 has 15 amino acids. In germline, CDR1 is LNHDA, CDR2 SQIVND (reference sequence). Trimming stripped 3 bases from V and 0 bases from J, with 11 bases between. CDR3 DNA: TGTGCCAGTAGTATCGGTAGGACATCTAACTATGGCTACACCTTC. Translation: CASSIGRTSNYGYTF.

The gene calls are TRBV12-5 and TRBJ2-5, with 9 positions matching TRBD2. The CDR3 is 17 amino acids. CDR1 is LGHNT, CDR2 FRNRAP, per germline. Trimming removed 1 base from V and 5 bases from J; junction bases left unmatched: 11. The CDR3 sequence is CASGLDPLRGGWETQYF. As DNA, the CDR3 is TGTGCTAGTGGTTTGGACCCCTTGCGGGGGGGCTGGGAGACCCAGTACTTC.

The J gene is TRBJ2-5, the V gene TRBV14; maybe TRBD1 (6 bases). V was clipped by 3 bases and J by 3 bases, with 8 bases between them. This CDR3 has 13 residues. From germline, CDR1 is SGHDN and CDR2 FVKESK. The CDR3 DNA reads as TGTGCCAGCAGCCACGGACAGAAAGAGACCCAGTACTTC. It encodes CASSHGQKETQYF.

The chain links TRBV11-2 to TRBJ2-1; a possible D gene is TRBD2 (6 bases). Deletions cut 4 bases from V and 2 bases from J, with 18 bases between. CDR3 length: 17 amino acids. The germline CDR1 and CDR2 sequences are SGHAT and FQNNGV. CDR3 coding DNA: TGTGCCAGCAGCTCCCGACTAGATTTGAGCACCTACAATGAGCAGTTCTTC. It specifies CASSSRLDLSTYNEQFF.

In DNA, the CDR3 is TGCAGCGTAGTCAGGGGGCCCCCCTCCTACAATGAGCAGTTCTTC. This sequence encodes CSVVRGPPSYNEQFF. This chain links TRBV29-1 with TRBJ2-1; 8 bases map to TRBD1. The CDR3 contains 15 residues. V gave up 6 bases and J gave up 0 bases; unmatched junction bases: 7. Germline CDR1 is SQVTM and CDR2 is ANQGSEA.

The table lists this clone with a few counts. V gene TRBV11-2 combines with J gene TRBJ1-3; TRBD1 might be the D (5 bases). V lost 3 bases and J 2 bases, leaving 14 bases between the germline ends. CDR1 SGHAT and CDR2 FQNNGV come from the germline V gene. The CDR3 runs to 16 residues. The CDR3 spells CASSLEPGGAGNTIYF. The CDR3 DNA is TGTGCCAGCAGCTTGGAGCCGGGGGGGGCTGGAAACACCATATATTTT.

The gene calls are TRBV4-1 and TRBJ1-1; D might be TRBD1 (6 bases). The CDR3 extends over 15 amino acids. CDR1 and CDR2 from the germline V gene are MGHRA and YSYEKL. V was shortened by 0 bases and J by 4 bases, with 12 bases between the two germline ends. CDR3 DNA: TGCGCCAGCAGCCAAGAGGGACATGGGGGCACTGAAGCTTTCTTT. This translates into CASSQEGHGGTEAFF.

The genes are TRBV7-8 and TRBJ2-4; weak D call: TRBD1 (6 bases). Germline V gene lookup returns CDR1 SGHVS and CDR2 FQNEAQ. The V gene lost 2 bases and the J gene lost 5 bases, with 16 bases spanning the gap. This CDR3 region has 16 residues. CDR3 loop: CASSLILGTFENIQYF. The DNA for the CDR3 is TGTGCCAGCAGCTTAATTCTCGGGACATTCGAAAACATTCAGTACTTC.

As regards this clone: Other DNA sequences in this sample translate to the same CDR3. The chain employs TRBV3-1 (or the pseudogene TRBV3-2) and TRBJ1-5, with D tentatively TRBD1 (6 bases). The CDR3 extends over 13 amino acids. With 0 bases removed from V and 6 bases from J, the gap between germline ends came to 6 bases. The germline gives CDR1 LGHDT, CDR2 YNNKEL (reference sequence). The DNA for the CDR3 is TGTGCCAGCAGCCAAGACAGGGGTCAGCCCCAGCATTTT. Translation gives CASSQDRGQPQHF.

The sample holds one count of this clone. This chain joins TRBV5-6 and TRBJ1-2, with D tentatively TRBD1 (5 bases). CDR3 length: 16 amino acids. V lost 0 bases to trimming and J lost 0 bases, with 12 bases between them. CDR1 and CDR2 from the germline V gene are SGHDT and YYEEEE. The DNA of the CDR3 is TGTGCCAGCAGCTTGGGGGCAGGGAGGGCTAACTATGGCTACACCTTC. Amino acid sequence: CASSLGAGRANYGYTF.

CDR3 coding DNA: TGCGCCAGCAGCCAGTGGGAGGGGCAAGGGACAGGGTTTGCGGAGACCCAGTACTTC. Translated: CASSQWEGQGTGFAETQYF. The chain has TRBV4-1 and TRBJ2-5; 9 bases are a match to TRBD1. The CDR3 covers 19 residues. CDR1 is MGHRA, CDR2 YSYEKL, per germline. J was trimmed by 5 bases and V by 3 bases; bases with no gene match: 19.